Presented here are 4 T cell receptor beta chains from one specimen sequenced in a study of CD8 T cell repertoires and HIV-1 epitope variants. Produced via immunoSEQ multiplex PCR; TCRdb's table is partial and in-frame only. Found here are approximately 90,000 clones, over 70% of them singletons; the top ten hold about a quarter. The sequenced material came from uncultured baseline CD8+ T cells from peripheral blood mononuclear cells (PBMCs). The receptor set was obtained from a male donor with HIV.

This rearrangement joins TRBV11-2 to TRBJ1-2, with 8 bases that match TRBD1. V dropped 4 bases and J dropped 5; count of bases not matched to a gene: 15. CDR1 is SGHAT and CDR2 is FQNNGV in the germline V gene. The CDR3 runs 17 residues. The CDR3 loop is CASSSKGTAGGGYGYTF. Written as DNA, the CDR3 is TGTGCCAGCAGCTCGAAGGGCACCGCAGGGGGCGGGTATGGCTACACCTTC. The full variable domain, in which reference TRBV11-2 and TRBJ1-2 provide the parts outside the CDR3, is EAGVAQSPRYKIIEKRQSVAFWCNPISGHATLYWYQQILGQGPKLLIQFQNNGVVDDSQLPKDRFSAERLKGVDSTLKIQPAKLEDSAVYLCASSSKGTAGGGYGYTFGSGTRLTVV.

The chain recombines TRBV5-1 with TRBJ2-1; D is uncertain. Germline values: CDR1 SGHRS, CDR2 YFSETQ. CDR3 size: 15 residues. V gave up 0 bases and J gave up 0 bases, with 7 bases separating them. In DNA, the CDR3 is TGCGCCAGCAGCTTGGCCGGCAGCTCCTACAATGAGCAGTTCTTC. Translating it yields CASSLAGSSYNEQFF.

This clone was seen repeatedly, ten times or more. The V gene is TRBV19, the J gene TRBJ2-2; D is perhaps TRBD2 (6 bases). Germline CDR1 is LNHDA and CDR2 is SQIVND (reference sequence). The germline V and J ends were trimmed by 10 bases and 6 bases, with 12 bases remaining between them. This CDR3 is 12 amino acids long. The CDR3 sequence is CATTWGAGELFF. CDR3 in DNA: TGTGCCACTACCTGGGGGGCCGGGGAGCTGTTTTTT. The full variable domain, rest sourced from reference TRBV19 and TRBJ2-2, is DGGITQSPKYLFRKEGQNVTLSCEQNLNHDAMYWYRQDPGQGLRLIYYSQIVNDFQKGDIAEGYSVSREKKESFPLTVTSAQKNPTAFYLCATTWGAGELFFGEGSRLTVL.

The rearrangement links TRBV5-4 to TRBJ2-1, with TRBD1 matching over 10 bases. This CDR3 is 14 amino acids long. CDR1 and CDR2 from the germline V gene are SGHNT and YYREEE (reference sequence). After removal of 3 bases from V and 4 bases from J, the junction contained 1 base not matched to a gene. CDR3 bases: TGTGCCAGCAGCTCGGGACAGGGGTACAATGAGCAGTTCTTC. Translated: CASSSGQGYNEQFF.